The rows below give T cell receptor beta chains drawn from one sample of a study of shared clonotypes between healthy human individuals. The method was immunoSEQ multiplex PCR; TCRdb's version includes in-frame clones alone and lacks a portion of them. The table has some 2.1 million clones, around 96% seen once. The specimen was naive CD8+ T cells sorted from blood. The receptor set was obtained from a man younger than 35 in good health. CDR3s include the opening cysteine and the closing phenylalanine or tryptophan. Each record gives: D gene, V gene, J gene, clone size, CDR3 protein, CDR3 DNA. A D gene is named only where the DNA matches it firmly. Rows give clone size only sometimes, using once, few, many, or a class for an expanded clone.

-,TRBV10-1,TRBJ2-3,-,CASRLREADTQYF,TGCGCCAGCCGCCTTAGGGAGGCAGATACGCAGTATTTT
-,TRBV6-5,TRBJ1-1,-,CASSYLGADEAFF,TGTGCCAGCAGTTATTTGGGGGCGGATGAAGCTTTCTTT
TRBD2,TRBV6-5,TRBJ2-5,-,CASSYLVGGPEETQYF,TGTGCCAGCAGTTACCTCGTGGGAGGGCCAGAAGAGACCCAGTACTTC
-,TRBV4-1,TRBJ1-2,few,CASSQVDKNYGYTF,TGCGCCAGCAGCCAAGTGGACAAGAACTATGGCTACACCTTC
TRBD2,TRBV7-9,TRBJ2-1,once,CASSLYPSGGPEQFF,TGTGCCAGCAGCTTATATCCTAGCGGGGGGCCTGAGCAGTTCTTC
-,TRBV5-4,TRBJ2-2,-,CASSLALGGELFF,TGTGCCAGCAGCTTGGCCTTGGGAGGGGAGCTGTTTTTT
-,TRBV2,TRBJ2-1,-,CASIRSQDTMNEQFF,TGTGCCAGCATTCGGTCCCAGGACACAATGAATGAGCAGTTCTTC
TRBD1,TRBV18,TRBJ2-5,-,CASSLYPGQGETQYF,TGTGCCAGCTCACTTTATCCGGGACAGGGAGAGACCCAGTACTTC
-,TRBV4-3,TRBJ2-1,-,CASSQVSFSYNEQFF,TGCGCCAGCAGCCAAGTTTCCTTTTCTTACAATGAGCAGTTCTTC
TRBD2,TRBV11-2,TRBJ2-1,-,CASSRTSGITDNEQFF,TGTGCCAGCAGCCGGACTAGCGGGATAACCGACAATGAGCAGTTCTTC
-,TRBV21-1,TRBJ1-3,-,CASTYERLGGNTIYF,TGTGCCAGCACCTACGAACGCCTCGGGGGAAACACCATATATTTT
TRBD2,TRBV14,TRBJ2-5,-,CASSPSAGGWEETQYF,TGTGCCAGCAGCCCCTCTGCGGGAGGATGGGAGGAGACCCAGTACTTC
TRBD2,TRBV2,TRBJ2-7,-,CASSDESSGSRSYEQYF,TGTGCCAGCAGTGATGAGTCTAGCGGGAGCAGGAGCTACGAGCAGTACTTC
-,TRBV5-1,TRBJ2-2,-,CASSLYSENTGELFF,TGCGCCAGCAGCTTATACAGTGAGAACACCGGGGAGCTGTTTTTT
-,TRBV7-2,TRBJ2-1,-,CASSSLVNEQFF,TGTGCCAGCAGCTCCCTAGTCAATGAGCAGTTCTTC
TRBD1,TRBV4-1,TRBJ2-2,-,CASSPHGQGGNTGELFF,TGCGCCAGCAGCCCACACGGACAGGGGGGGAACACCGGGGAGCTGTTTTTT
-,TRBV7-9,TRBJ1-6,few,CASSTDRLFSPLHF,TGTGCCAGCAGCACCGACAGGTTATTCTCACCCCTCCACTTT
-,TRBV5-6,TRBJ2-7,-,CASSEGFLSYEQYF,TGTGCCAGCAGCGAAGGTTTTCTCTCCTACGAGCAGTACTTC
-,TRBV7-8,TRBJ2-2,-,CASSLVIGGPSAGELFF,TGTGCCAGCAGCTTAGTGATCGGGGGGCCAAGCGCCGGGGAGCTGTTTTTT
-,TRBV5-4,TRBJ2-5,-,CASSLDQQGTQYF,TGTGCCAGCAGCTTGGATCAGCAAGGGACCCAGTACTTC
-,TRBV11-2,TRBJ2-7,-,CASSLTRGGYYEQYF,TGTGCCAGCAGCCTAACGAGGGGGGGGTACTACGAGCAGTACTTC
TRBD1,TRBV7-4,TRBJ1-3,-,CASRVRDSVSGNTIYF,TGTGCCAGCAGAGTAAGGGACAGCGTCTCTGGAAACACCATATATTTT
TRBD1,TRBV28,TRBJ1-2,-,CASSLDRGGYTF,TGTGCCAGCAGTCTAGACAGGGGTGGCTACACCTTC
TRBD1,TRBV7-6,TRBJ2-7,-,CASSLTGAYYEQYF,TGTGCCAGCAGCCTCACAGGGGCATATTACGAGCAGTACTTC
-,TRBV28,TRBJ2-4,-,CASSPPGLAKNIQYF,TGTGCCAGCAGCCCTCCCGGACTAGCCAAAAACATTCAGTACTTC
TRBD1,TRBV10-3,TRBJ1-4,-,CAISESSTTGIREKLFF,TGTGCCATCAGTGAGAGTTCTACGACAGGGATCAGGGAAAAACTGTTTTTT
TRBD1,TRBV6-5,TRBJ2-7,-,CASSYSTGVTSYEQYF,TGTGCCAGCAGTTACTCGACAGGGGTCACCTCCTACGAGCAGTACTTC
TRBD1,TRBV7-9,TRBJ2-4,-,CASSPPGGPAKNIQYF,TGTGCCAGCAGCCCGCCAGGGGGCCCGGCCAAAAACATTCAGTACTTC
TRBD2,TRBV9,TRBJ2-1,once,CASSVAGGPHEQFF,TGTGCCAGCAGCGTAGCGGGAGGGCCCCATGAGCAGTTCTTC
-,TRBV2,TRBJ1-5,few,CASSEYIASNQPQHF,TGTGCCAGCAGTGAATATATCGCTAGCAATCAGCCCCAGCATTTT
TRBD2,TRBV7-9,TRBJ2-3,once,CASSPTPGLAGGSTDTQYF,TGTGCCAGCAGCCCAACCCCGGGACTAGCGGGAGGAAGCACAGATACGCAGTATTTT
-,TRBV30,TRBJ2-2,-,CAWAQGYTGELFF,TGTGCCTGGGCCCAGGGTTACACCGGGGAGCTGTTTTTT
-,TRBV2,TRBJ2-3,-,CASIETLAFRDTQYF,TGTGCCAGTATTGAAACTCTAGCCTTCCGAGATACGCAGTATTTT
-,TRBV25-1,TRBJ2-6,-,CARGVGAGANVLTF,TGTGCCAGGGGGGTTGGAGCTGGGGCCAACGTCCTGACTTTC
-,TRBV13,TRBJ2-1,-,CASSFKAGTDEQFF,TGTGCCAGCAGCTTTAAGGCAGGGACGGATGAGCAGTTCTTC
TRBD2,TRBV4-1,TRBJ2-1,-,CASSQKAGDHNEQFF,TGCGCCAGCAGCCAGAAAGCGGGAGACCACAATGAGCAGTTCTTC
-,TRBV7-9,TRBJ2-7,-,CASSLDSSRGGYEQYF,TGTGCCAGCAGCTTAGACTCGAGCAGAGGGGGTTACGAGCAGTACTTC
TRBD1,TRBV11-2,TRBJ2-7,-,CASSPGQGLSYEQYF,TGTGCCAGCAGCCCAGGACAGGGTCTCTCCTACGAGCAGTACTTC
TRBD1,TRBV4-1,TRBJ2-1,-,CASSQRQGTNEQFF,TGCGCCAGCAGCCAACGACAGGGTACCAATGAGCAGTTCTTC
-,TRBV7-6,TRBJ1-6,-,CASSLRVIVPEDNSPLHF,TGTGCCAGCAGCTTAAGGGTTATAGTTCCGGAGGACAATTCACCCCTCCACTTT
-,TRBV7-8,TRBJ2-7,-,CASSLSGVGDYEQYF,TGTGCCAGCAGCTTATCGGGGGTAGGGGACTACGAGCAGTACTTC
-,TRBV5-6,TRBJ2-3,-,CASSLLTVSTDTQYF,TGTGCCAGCAGCCTACTGACGGTTAGCACAGATACGCAGTATTTT
-,TRBV15,TRBJ2-1,-,CATSSLMELRSNEQFF,TGTGCCACCAGCTCCCTGATGGAGTTACGAAGCAATGAGCAGTTCTTC
TRBD1,TRBV30,TRBJ1-2,-,CAWSSRTGDGYTF,TGTGCCTGGAGTTCCCGGACAGGGGATGGCTACACCTTC
TRBD2,TRBV12-5,TRBJ2-3,-,CASGDPGLEADTQYF,TGTGCTAGTGGGGATCCGGGACTAGAAGCAGATACGCAGTATTTT
-,TRBV6-1,TRBJ1-6,-,CASSDTESSYNSPLHF,TGTGCCAGCAGTGACACGGAGAGCTCCTATAATTCACCCCTCCACTTT
-,TRBV7-9,TRBJ2-7,-,CASSFRPAPSYEQYF,TGTGCCAGCAGCTTTCGGCCAGCGCCGAGTTACGAGCAGTACTTC
TRBD1,TRBV27,TRBJ2-3,-,CASSHRQGATDTQYF,TGTGCCAGCAGTCATCGACAGGGGGCGACAGATACGCAGTATTTT
TRBD2,TRBV28,TRBJ2-3,-,CASSKHTWEGITDTQYF,TGTGCCAGCAGTAAACATACGTGGGAGGGGATCACAGATACGCAGTATTTT
-,TRBV2,TRBJ2-2,few,CASSERLLVDTGELFF,TGTGCCAGCAGTGAAAGATTGCTGGTAGACACCGGGGAGCTGTTTTTT
TRBD1,TRBV2,TRBJ2-1,-,CASSDTGELTSSSYNEQFF,TGTGCCAGCAGCGATACAGGGGAACTCACTTCGAGCTCCTACAATGAGCAGTTCTTC
-,TRBV10-2,TRBJ1-5,-,CASSEKYNQPQHF,TGCGCCAGCAGTGAGAAGTACAATCAGCCCCAGCATTTT
TRBD2,TRBV28,TRBJ2-3,-,CASSYLAGGPDTQYF,TGTGCCAGCAGTTATCTAGCGGGGGGGCCGGATACGCAGTATTTT
TRBD2,TRBV9,TRBJ2-3,-,CASSVGGGTIDTQYF,TGTGCCAGCAGCGTGGGCGGGGGGACGATAGATACGCAGTATTTT